One and the same sample provided the 8 T cell receptor beta chains below, sequenced in a study of T cells in Graves' hyperthyroidism and ophthalmopathy. Amplification targeted TCR beta CDR3 regions from RNA transcripts. HTBI primers were the set used in a first-round RT-PCR of the TCR CDR3. TCRdb processed the multiplex PCR reads anew with MiXCR; each CDR3 protein has one entry. The sample consists of roughly 100,000 distinct CDR3 sequences, 35% to 45% of them appearing once. The sequenced sample consisted of peripheral blood or thyroid tissue (not recorded which). Receptors were obtained from a woman aged 25 to 39 with Graves' hyperthyroidism.

The chain has TRBV15 and TRBJ1-3; TRBD1 matches 8 bases. V shed 9 bases and J 2 bases; nucleotides not matched to a gene: 3. CDR1 is LNHNV and CDR2 is YYDKDF in the germline V gene (reference sequence). The CDR3 consists of 13 residues. The CDR3 sequence: CATRQGTGNTIYF. Written as DNA, the CDR3 is TGTGCCACGAGACAGGGGACTGGAAACACCATATATTTT.

This clonotype was counted ten times or more. J is TRBJ1-2 and V is TRBV4-1; no clear D gene. V dropped 0 bases and J dropped 2 bases, with 7 bases sitting between them. The CDR3 totals 14 residues. The germline V gene encodes CDR1 MGHRA and CDR2 YSYEKL. This CDR3 is CASSQETQNYGYTF. As DNA, the CDR3 is TGCGCCAGCAGCCAAGAGACCCAGAACTATGGCTACACCTTC.

The V gene is TRBV20-1, the J gene TRBJ1-5; weak D call: TRBD1 (6 bases). CDR3 length: 16 residues. Germline V CDR1 and CDR2: DFQATT, SNEGSKA (reference sequence). V lost 3 bases and J lost 0, with 15 bases in between. In DNA form, the CDR3 reads TGCAGTGCTAGGCCTGACAGGACGATTAGCAATCAGCCCCAGCATTTT. This translates into CSARPDRTISNQPQHF.

For this clonotype: No DNA is shown, since the ends of the CDR3 on it are uncertain; the CDR3 is the one TCRdb lists. The chain combines TRBV10-3 with TRBJ1-3. 15 amino acids form the CDR3, both terminal residues included. In germline, CDR1 is ENHRY, CDR2 SYGVKD. The CDR3 here is CAIRGYWGPGNTIYF.

This clonotype was found many times. This rearrangement joins TRBV7-2 to TRBJ1-2; D unresolved. The CDR3 sequence is 16 residues long. V shed 3 bases and J shed 3 bases, with 17 bases lying between them. Germline V gives CDR1 SGHTA, CDR2 FQGNSA. The CDR3 spells CASSFVRYGLDYGYTF. The CDR3 DNA reads TGTGCCAGCAGCTTCGTCAGGTACGGACTAGACTATGGCTACACCTTC.

In this sample, this clonotype turned up many times. V gene TRBV6-5 combines with J gene TRBJ2-5, with a possible D match to TRBD2 (6 bases). CDR1 is MNHEY and CDR2 is SVGAGI in the germline V gene. CDR3 size: 17 residues. V was trimmed by 2 bases and J by 0 bases, leaving 16 bases between them. CDR3 nucleotide sequence: TGTGCCAGCAGTTACGGTACCGCGGGGCGGGACCAAGAGACCCAGTACTTC. It codes for CASSYGTAGRDQETQYF.

This chain uses TRBV6-6 with TRBJ1-1, with D perhaps TRBD1 (5 bases). V was shortened by 5 bases and J by 6 bases, with 16 bases between the two germline ends. CDR3 length: 14 amino acids. CDR1 and CDR2 from the germline V gene are MNHNY and SVGAGI (reference sequence). In nucleotides, the CDR3 is TGTGCCAGCAGTCACTACAGAGAGGGGTCTGAAGCTTTCTTT. It yields the protein CASSHYREGSEAFF.

This clonotype was seen just once. A junction end diverges from the germline sequence, so it may reflect a read error. The chain uses TRBV5-1 and TRBJ2-2, with 12 bases identical to TRBD2. This CDR3 comprises 11 residues. Germline V lookup: CDR1 SGHRS, CDR2 YFSETQ. For the CDR3, the DNA is TGCGCCACCAGGACTAGCGGGGAGCTGGGTTTT. It yields the protein CATRTSGELGF.